The clone carrying this T cell receptor beta chain appeared a few times. Its antigen is not identified. This record comes from a study of cytomegalovirus exposure and HLA in healthy donors. Overall study findings and caveats: Most TCR sequences were rare, but some public TCRs occurred in many donors. There were reportedly fewer N-insertions in an Asian-associated ancestry cluster than the approximately 630-donor mean, in a later analysis. The study put 150 to 200 TCR beta chains on its list as cytomegalovirus-associated.

Both 60 Vbeta primers and 13 Jbeta primers went into the PCR. Profiled with immunoSEQ multiplex PCR; TCRdb holds only in-frame clones, not every one. The sample lists approximately 120,000 clones; 77% were seen once. Donors consisted of healthy bone marrow donors. The V gene end was trimmed by 3 bases and the J gene end by 5 bases; junction bases not matched to a gene: 7. Germline loops: CDR1 SGHAT, CDR2 FQNNGV. The CDR3 length is 16 residues. The sample was PBMCs. This receptor was obtained from a woman aged 40 to 50 in good health and CMV-seropositive. The V call is TRBV11-2, the J call TRBJ2-5; 12 bases line up with TRBD2. The CDR3: CASSFSTSGSEETQYF. CDR3 DNA: TGTGCCAGCAGCTTCTCGACTAGCGGGAGCGAGGAGACCCAGTACTTC.